The rows below give T cell receptor beta chains drawn from one sample of a study of vaccination effects on CD4 cells after COVID-19. This table comes from immunoSEQ multiplex PCR, and its TCRdb copy is limited to in-frame clones, with some not included. The table has about 41,000 clones, 77% seen once. The antigens these receptors bind are not known. Sequencing used CD4+ T cells from PBMCs cultured with HCoV-NL63 spike peptides, obtained before COVID-19 vaccination. These receptors were collected from a human donor who received a COVID-19 vaccine. Each CDR3 is given with its conserved first and last residue. The D gene is left open where the match is weak. Clone size is stated in some rows and not others, as once, few, many or a class when expanded.

TRBJ2-3 | . | 12 | TRBV6-1 | . | TGTGCCAGCAGTGAAACCGGCGATACGCAGTATTTT | CASSETGDTQYF
TRBJ2-1 | TRBD2 | 14 | TRBV2 | . | TGTGCCAGCAAAGATAGCGGGGGGGCAAATGAGCAGTTCTTC | CASKDSGGANEQFF
TRBJ2-5 | . | 14 | TRBV19 | . | TGTGCCAGTAGTACAATCGAGGGCTTAGAGACCCAGTACTTC | CASSTIEGLETQYF
TRBJ2-2 | TRBD1 | 16 | TRBV19 | once | TGTGCCAGTAGATCCGGGACAGGGGGCAACACCGGGGAGCTGTTTTTT | CASRSGTGGNTGELFF
TRBJ2-5 | TRBD1 | 15 | TRBV29-1 | . | TGCAGCGTTGTCCGGACGACAGGGCGCCAAGAGACCCAGTACTTC | CSVVRTTGRQETQYF
TRBJ1-1 | . | 13 | TRBV2 | . | TGTGCCAGCAGACAGGACAGGAACACTGAAGCTTTCTTT | CASRQDRNTEAFF
TRBJ2-5 | . | 12 | TRBV19 | . | TGTGCCAGTAACGACGGACAAGAGACCCAGTACTTC | CASNDGQETQYF
TRBJ2-3 | . | 14 | TRBV7-9 | . | TGTGCCAGCAGCGCCTCCGCTAGTTTGGATACGCAGTATTTT | CASSASASLDTQYF
TRBJ2-3 | . | 14 | TRBV2 | . | TGTGCCAGCAGTGAGGGCAGGGAAGCAGATACGCAGTATTTT | CASSEGREADTQYF
TRBJ1-5 | . | 16 | TRBV6-1 | few | TGTGCCAGCAGTGAAGCGGGGATTTATAGCAATCAGCCCCAGCATTTT | CASSEAGIYSNQPQHF
TRBJ1-5 | TRBD1 | 16 | TRBV4-3 | . | TGCGCCAGCAGCCAAGATTACGCAGGGGGTGGTCAGCCCCAGCATTTT | CASSQDYAGGGQPQHF
TRBJ1-3 | . | 14 | TRBV19 | . | TGTGCCAGTAGTCCGGGGGGAACTGGAAACACCATATATTTT | CASSPGGTGNTIYF
TRBJ2-3 | . | 15 | TRBV19 | . | TGTGCCAGTAGAAACGGGGGGCCCCACACAGATACGCAGTATTTT | CASRNGGPHTDTQYF
TRBJ1-4 | TRBD1 | 13 | TRBV5-1 | . | TGCGCCAGCAGCCCTGGACAGGGGGAAAAACTGTTTTTT | CASSPGQGEKLFF
TRBJ1-2 | . | 13 | TRBV29-1 | few | TGCAGCGTTCGACCAACAGGCTTCTATGGCTACACCTTC | CSVRPTGFYGYTF
TRBJ1-1 | . | 13 | TRBV6-5 | . | TGTGCCAGCAATAAGGGTTTGAACACTGAAGCTTTCTTT | CASNKGLNTEAFF
TRBJ1-2 | . | 12 | TRBV7-9 | . | TGTGCCAGCAGCTTAGAGACGACCGTAGAGACCTTC | CASSLETTVETF
TRBJ1-6 | TRBD1 | 16 | TRBV28 | . | TGTGCCAGCAGTTTTCCTCAGGGACAGCTAGATTCACCCCTCCACTTT | CASSFPQGQLDSPLHF
TRBJ2-3 | TRBD2 | 17 | TRBV9 | . | TGTGCCAGCAGCGTAGTGGCTAGCGGGACTAGCACAGATACGCAGTATTTT | CASSVVASGTSTDTQYF
TRBJ2-2 | TRBD2 | 17 | TRBV7-6 | few | TGTGCCAGCAGCTTCAGGCTAGCGGGAACGAACACCGGGGAGCTGTTTTTT | CASSFRLAGTNTGELFF
TRBJ2-3 | . | 16 | TRBV3-1/TRBV3-2 | . | TGTGCCAGCAGCCCCGCTAGGGACTTTGGCACAGATACGCAGTATTTT | CASSPARDFGTDTQYF
TRBJ1-1 | . | 14 | TRBV11-2 | . | TGTGCCGGACAAAAGGGGGGGATGAACACTGAAGCTTTCTTT | CAGQKGGMNTEAFF
TRBJ1-2 | . | 10 | TRBV2 | . | TGTGCCAGCAGTTACAACGGCTACACCTTC | CASSYNGYTF
TRBJ2-5 | . | 15 | TRBV7-3 | . | TGTGCCAGCAGCTTATCGGGGGCCGCTACAGAGACCCAGTACTTC | CASSLSGAATETQYF
TRBJ1-6 | TRBD1 | 15 | TRBV5-1 | . | TGCGCCAGCAGCCTTGACAGGGCCGAAAATTCACCCCTCCACTTT | CASSLDRAENSPLHF
TRBJ1-4 | . | 13 | TRBV10-3 | . | TGTGCTACGAAACGCCTCGGTAATGAAAAACTGTTTTTT | CATKRLGNEKLFF
TRBJ1-4 | . | 14 | TRBV28 | few | TGTGCCGGACGAGGTGCTGCAACTAATGAAAAACTGTTTTTT | CAGRGAATNEKLFF
TRBJ1-5 | . | 15 | TRBV18 | . | TGTGCCAGCTCACCCCCAGGAGCTAGCAATCAGCCCCAGCATTTT | CASSPPGASNQPQHF
TRBJ1-1 | TRBD1 | 12 | TRBV12-3/TRBV12-4 | . | TGTGCCAGCAAACAGGGGTCCACTGAAGCTTTCTTT | CASKQGSTEAFF
TRBJ2-2 | . | 15 | TRBV11-2 | . | TGTGCCAGCAGCCAGGAACCGGGGACCACCGGGGAGCTGTTTTTT | CASSQEPGTTGELFF
TRBJ2-1 | TRBD1 | 16 | TRBV7-2 | . | TGTGCCAGCAGCTTAGTCGGACAGGGGGCCTACAATGAGCAGTTCTTC | CASSLVGQGAYNEQFF
TRBJ1-5 | . | 13 | TRBV18 | . | TGTGCCAGCTCTACAGGGTATGACCAGCCCCAGCATTTT | CASSTGYDQPQHF
TRBJ2-3 | . | 16 | TRBV5-4 | once | TGTGCCAGCAGCTTGGCCAGTAGGACTGGCACAGATACGCAGTATTTT | CASSLASRTGTDTQYF
TRBJ1-1 | TRBD1 | 15 | TRBV6-2/TRBV6-3 | . | TGTGCCAGCAGTTACGGACAGGGGGTCGGCACTGAAGCTTTCTTT | CASSYGQGVGTEAFF
TRBJ1-1 | . | 14 | TRBV4-1 | . | TGCGCCAGCAGCCAAGGTGAAACAAACACTGAAGCTTTCTTT | CASSQGETNTEAFF
TRBJ2-1 | . | 12 | TRBV3-1/TRBV3-2 | . | TGTGCCAGCAGCCAATCCTACAATGAGCAGTTCTTC | CASSQSYNEQFF